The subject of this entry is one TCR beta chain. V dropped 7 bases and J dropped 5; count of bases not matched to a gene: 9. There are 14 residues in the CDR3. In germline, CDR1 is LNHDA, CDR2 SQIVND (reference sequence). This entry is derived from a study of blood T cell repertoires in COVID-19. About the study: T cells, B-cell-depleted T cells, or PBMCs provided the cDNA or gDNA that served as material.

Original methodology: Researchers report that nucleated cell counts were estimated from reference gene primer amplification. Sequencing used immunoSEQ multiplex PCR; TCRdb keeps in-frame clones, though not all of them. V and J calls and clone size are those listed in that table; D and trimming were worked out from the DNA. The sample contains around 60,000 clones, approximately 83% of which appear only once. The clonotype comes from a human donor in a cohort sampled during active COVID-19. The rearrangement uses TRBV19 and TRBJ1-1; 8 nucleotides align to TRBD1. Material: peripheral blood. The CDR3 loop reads CASTPGRQGTEAFF. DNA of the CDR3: TGTGCCAGTACCCCGGGTCGACAGGGGACTGAAGCTTTCTTT.